The 32 T cell receptor beta chains listed next were all sequenced from one sample in a study of breast tumors, draining lymph nodes, adjacent tissues. Each CDR3 protein gets one entry after TCRdb re-called the multiplex PCR reads with MiXCR. This sample yields fewer than 200,000 distinct CDR3 sequences, of which 33% are seen a single time; 3.8% belongs to the top ten. Samples came from axillary lymph nodes draining the breast cancer. Sequenced input: axillary lymph node tissue. The receptors stem from a female donor with breast cancer. Some clones in this sample may be carry-over from other donors' samples.

In its sample, this clonotype was seen a few times. A read error is possible here, since a much larger clone lies one base away. This chain joins TRBV9 and TRBJ2-7; TRBD1 or TRBD2 may be the D gene (7 bases each). CDR1 and CDR2 from the germline V gene are SGDLS and YYNGEE. The CDR3 is 14 residues long. The CDR3 loop is CASGGGQMTYEQSF. The CDR3 DNA reads as TGTGCCAGCGGGGGGGGACAGATGACCTACGAGCAGTCCTTC.

The table lists this clonotype with many counts. V and J are TRBV12-3 or TRBV12-4 and TRBJ2-5; no clear D. This CDR3 region has 14 residues. Trimming pared 6 bases from V and 5 bases from J, leaving 16 bases between. The CDR3 DNA follows: TGTGCCAGCAGCTCAATGGACGCGGCCGAGACCCAGTACTTC. Its protein is CASSSMDAAETQYF.

This clonotype was observed at least ten times. The CDR3 DNA sequence: TGTGCCATCAGTGGGGCGGGACTAGCGACAGATACGCAGTATTTT. Translated: CAISGAGLATDTQYF. The chain couples TRBV10-3 to TRBJ2-3; 10 bases agree with TRBD2. Per germline, CDR1 ENHRY and CDR2 SYGVKD. V trimming: 4 bases; J trimming: 3 bases; junction bases outside the gene matches: 4. There are 15 residues in the CDR3.

In this sample, this clonotype turned up once. The genes are TRBV30 and TRBJ2-5, with 10 positions matching TRBD1. Germline V gene sequence: CDR1 GTSNPN, CDR2 SVGIG (reference sequence). This CDR3 has 12 amino acids. V dropped 8 bases and J dropped 7; count of bases not matched to a gene: 7. The CDR3 DNA is TGTGCCCGAGACAGGGGGCAGGGGACCCAGTACTTC. Translation gives CARDRGQGTQYF.

This clonotype was observed a few times. The chain links TRBV7-2 to TRBJ1-1; 8 positions match TRBD1. CDR3 length: 14 residues. The V gene end was trimmed by 7 bases and the J gene end by 4 bases; junction bases not matched to a gene: 8. Per germline, CDR1 SGHTA and CDR2 FQGNSA. The CDR3 protein is CASTMGQVVTEAFF. The CDR3 bases are TGTGCCAGCACCATGGGACAGGTGGTCACTGAAGCTTTCTTT.

The sample holds a few counts of this clonotype. The chain has TRBV3-1 and TRBJ2-3, with TRBD2 identical over 7 bases. The J segment lost 5 bases and the V segment lost 0 bases, leaving 8 bases of the junction unmatched. The CDR3 runs to 16 residues. Germline assignment: CDR1 LGHDT and CDR2 YNNKEL (reference sequence). DNA for the CDR3: TGTGCCAGCAGCCAAGATCTAGGACTAGGAATAGATACGCAGTATTTT. Translation gives CASSQDLGLGIDTQYF.

The chain has TRBV2 and TRBJ1-5; 7 bases map to TRBD1. This CDR3 has 13 amino acids. V gave up 10 bases and J gave up 8 bases; unmatched junction bases: 11. Per the germline V gene, CDR1 is SNHLY and CDR2 is FYNNEI. CDR3 protein: CATLTGLLKPQHF. CDR3 in DNA: TGTGCCACCTTGACAGGGTTGTTGAAGCCCCAGCATTTT.

The CDR3, as DNA: TGTGCCAGCTCACCACAGACTAGCGGGAGTCGGAATGAGCAGTTCTTC. This gives the protein CASSPQTSGSRNEQFF. V is TRBV18 and J is TRBJ2-1, with 12 nucleotides matching TRBD2. Germline V gives CDR1 KGHSH, CDR2 LQKENI. Trimming cost V 1 base and J 7 bases; bases outside gene matches: 5. This CDR3 is built from 16 residues. Using reference TRBV18 and TRBJ2-1 for the parts outside the CDR3, the full variable domain is NAGVMQNPRHLVRRRGQEARLRCSPMKGHSHVYWYRQLPEEGLKFMVYLQKENIIDESGMPKERFSAEFPKEGPSILRIQQVVRGDSAAYFCASSPQTSGSRNEQFFGPGTRLTVL.

This clonotype was detected many times. The rearrangement joins TRBV6-5 to TRBJ2-1; TRBD1 aligns across 8 bases. The J segment lost 8 bases and the V segment lost 6 bases, leaving 9 bases of the junction unmatched. This CDR3 is 14 amino acids long. CDR1 is MNHEY and CDR2 is SVGAGI in the germline V gene. Here the CDR3 DNA reads TGTGCCAGCAGCCCAGGGGGCGGTAACCATGAGCAGTTCTTC. Encoded protein: CASSPGGGNHEQFF.

This clonotype came up many times. V usage is TRBV5-1 and J usage is TRBJ2-7, with TRBD1 identical over 9 bases. Germline CDR1 is SGHRS and CDR2 is YFSETQ. This CDR3 contains 15 residues. With 0 bases clipped from V and 3 bases from J, the junction kept 4 bases outside the gene matches. CDR3 nucleotide sequence: TGCGCCAGCAGCTTGGCCGGGACAGGGCACTACGAGCAGTACTTC. The encoded protein is CASSLAGTGHYEQYF.

This clonotype appeared a few times. This could be a read error, since a much larger clone is one nucleotide away. The chain carries TRBV6-1 and TRBJ1-2, with TRBD1 as a possible D gene (5 bases). The CDR3 totals 15 residues. Germline lookup yields CDR1 MNHNS and CDR2 SASEGT. The CDR3 region is CASGEGVQRNYGYTF. The DNA for the CDR3 is TGTGCCAGCGGTGAAGGGGTACAGCGAAACTATGGCTACACCTTC.

The table lists this clonotype with many counts. V and J are TRBV6-2 or TRBV6-3 and TRBJ1-5, with 9 bases aligning to TRBD1. After removal of 7 bases from V and 3 bases from J, the junction contained 4 bases not matched to a gene. Germline V gene data show CDR1 as MNHEY and CDR2 as SVGEGT. This CDR3 is 14 amino acids long. The CDR3 here is CASKDRGSNQPQHF. The CDR3 DNA is TGTGCCAGCAAGGACAGGGGATCCAATCAGCCCCAGCATTTT.

Ten or more counts support this clonotype. The chain combines TRBV19 with TRBJ1-2; 9 positions match TRBD1. The length of the CDR3 is 13 residues. V trimming: 6 bases; J trimming: 6 bases; junction bases outside the gene matches: 5. From germline, CDR1 is LNHDA and CDR2 SQIVND (reference sequence). The chain's CDR3 is CASRVGTGNGYTF. In DNA, the CDR3 is TGTGCCAGTAGAGTTGGGACAGGGAATGGCTACACCTTC.

This clonotype occurred many times. The CDR3 sequence is CASSSGQRPYNEQFF. In nucleotides, the CDR3 is TGTGCCAGCAGTTCGGGACAGCGGCCCTACAATGAGCAGTTCTTC. The rearrangement uses TRBV6-1 and TRBJ2-1, with 7 bases lining up with TRBD1. After removal of 5 bases from V and 2 bases from J, the junction contained 6 bases not matched to a gene. The CDR3 totals 15 residues. Germline values: CDR1 MNHNS, CDR2 SASEGT.

For this clonotype: This may come from a read error, since a much larger clone is one base off. V and J are TRBV5-5 and TRBJ1-5; D unresolved. The CDR3 sequence is 12 residues long. V was cut by 4 bases and J by 9 bases, with 11 bases left in between. CDR1 is SGHKS, CDR2 YYEKEE, per germline (reference sequence). The CDR3 reads CASSISNPPQHF. The CDR3 DNA follows: TGTGCCAGCAGCATCAGTAACCCGCCCCAGCATTTT.

This clonotype was detected ten times or more. This chain uses TRBV6-5 with TRBJ2-1; 7 nucleotides line up with TRBD2. Germline CDR1 and CDR2: MNHEY and SVGAGI. The CDR3 loop spans 13 amino acids. The trim removed 5 bases at V and 10 bases at J, leaving 8 bases unmatched. For the CDR3, the DNA is TGTGCCAGCAGTCAATACAAGACTAGCGAGCAGTTCTTC. Translation gives CASSQYKTSEQFF.

This clonotype occurred many times. The V and J genes are TRBV6-1 and TRBJ2-5, with 8 positions matching TRBD2. V gave up 6 bases and J gave up 2 bases; unmatched junction bases: 5. The CDR3 length is 14 residues. In germline, CDR1 is MNHNS, CDR2 SASEGT. In DNA form, the CDR3 reads TGTGCCAGCAGCGTACTAGCGGTACAAGAGACCCAGTACTTC. It yields the protein CASSVLAVQETQYF.

The sample holds many counts of this clonotype. The gene calls are TRBV6-1 and TRBJ1-2; no clear D gene. The CDR3 runs to 14 residues. CDR1 and CDR2 from the germline V gene are MNHNS and SASEGT. V lost 0 bases and J lost 2, with 7 bases in between. CDR3 sequence reads: CASSEALRNYGYTF. As DNA, the CDR3 is TGTGCCAGCAGTGAAGCCCTCAGGAACTATGGCTACACCTTC.

The rearrangement joins TRBV7-3 to TRBJ2-3, with a possible D match to TRBD1 (6 bases). This CDR3 has 17 amino acids. Trimming took 1 base from V and 2 from J, leaving 16 bases between them. The germline CDR1 and CDR2 sequences are SGHTA and FQGTGA. Here the CDR3 reads CASSLSRQERYTDTQYF. As DNA, the CDR3 is TGTGCCAGCAGCTTAAGTAGACAGGAACGCTACACAGATACGCAGTATTTT.

Ten or more counts support this clonotype. This chain uses TRBV30 with TRBJ1-4; unclear D gene. The germline CDR1 and CDR2 sequences are GTSNPN and SVGIG (reference sequence). Trimming stripped 5 bases from V and 8 bases from J, with 12 bases between. This CDR3 region has 12 residues. The DNA for the CDR3 is TGTGCCTGGGCCCCGTACAGCGAAAAACTGTTTTTT. Protein: CAWAPYSEKLFF.

The V and J genes are TRBV20-1 and TRBJ1-5, with 7 bases that match TRBD1. Germline V CDR1 and CDR2: DFQATT, SNEGSKA (reference sequence). The CDR3 spans 15 residues. V was clipped by 7 bases and J by 3 bases; unmatched bases: 12. The CDR3 coding sequence is TGCAGTGTCAGTCCCGGGACAGATATCAATCAGCCCCAGCATTTT. This codes for CSVSPGTDINQPQHF.

With regard to this clonotype: A read error may account for a junction end that differs from germline. The chain employs TRBV7-2 and TRBJ2-2, with unresolved D. The CDR3 extends over 13 amino acids. CDR1 SGHTA and CDR2 FQGNSA come from the germline V gene. The CDR3 loop reads CASGLSATGELFF. CDR3 bases: TGTGCCAGCGGCTTGAGTGCCACCGGGGAGCTGTTTTTT.

Many counts were recorded for this clonotype. The chain has TRBV5-1 and TRBJ2-5, with 8 positions matching TRBD1. Germline V gene sequence: CDR1 SGHRS, CDR2 YFSETQ. J was trimmed by 5 bases and V by 5 bases; bases with no gene match: 11. The CDR3 consists of 15 residues. The CDR3 DNA sequence: TGCGCCAGCAGTCACACGACAGGGGTGGGCGAGACCCAGTACTTC. Protein: CASSHTTGVGETQYF.

This clonotype was counted at least ten times. A read error may account for a junction end that differs from germline. This chain joins TRBV2 and TRBJ2-5; perhaps TRBD1 as D (5 bases). The CDR3 is made up of 11 amino acids. Germline V gives CDR1 SNHLY, CDR2 FYNNEI. The DNA of the CDR3 is TGTGCCCGCAGGGCTGGGGAGACCCAGTACTTC. Translation: CARRAGETQYF.

The sample holds many counts of this clonotype. J is TRBJ1-4 and V is TRBV25-1; 7 bases map to TRBD1. CDR1 and CDR2 from the germline V gene are MGHDK and SYGVNS. The CDR3 loop spans 14 amino acids. V shed 2 bases and J 7 bases; nucleotides not matched to a gene: 4. This CDR3 is CASSEQGVSEKLFF. The CDR3 bases are TGTGCCAGCAGTGAACAGGGGGTGTCTGAAAAACTGTTTTTT.

There are many counts of this clonotype. V usage is TRBV28 and J usage is TRBJ1-2, with TRBD1 identical over 7 bases. Germline trimming cut 5 bases from V and 4 bases from J; bases unmatched to any gene: 10. CDR3 length: 15 residues. Germline loops: CDR1 MDHEN, CDR2 SYDVKM. The CDR3 DNA sequence: TGTGCCAGCAGTATTACCGCCGGGACAGTCTATGGCTACACCTTC. It encodes CASSITAGTVYGYTF.

This clonotype has only a few counts. In DNA, the CDR3 is TGCGCCAGCAGCTTGGTAGGGGCGAGGGACACCCAGTACTTC. The encoded protein is CASSLVGARDTQYF. This sequence joins TRBV5-1 and TRBJ2-5, with D perhaps given as TRBD1 or TRBD2 (5 bases each). The CDR3 is 14 amino acids. Germline assignment: CDR1 SGHRS and CDR2 YFSETQ. V was pared by 0 bases and J by 8 bases, with 14 bases between.

This clonotype was found many times. V gene TRBV20-1 combines with J gene TRBJ1-6; the D is unclear. The germline gives CDR1 DFQATT, CDR2 SNEGSKA (reference sequence). This CDR3 comprises 15 residues. The V end lost 6 bases, the J end lost 7 bases, and 19 bases lay between the germline ends. CDR3 region: CSAPGDSLRNSPLHF. DNA of the CDR3: TGCAGTGCCCCAGGTGACTCCTTAAGGAATTCACCCCTCCACTTT.

This clonotype showed up many times. The chain recombines TRBV9 with TRBJ2-1; 10 bases are a match to TRBD2. The CDR3 contains 14 residues. Germline-derived CDR1 and CDR2 are SGDLS and YYNGEE. Losses at the gene ends were 0 bases for V and 10 bases for J; bases not matched to a gene: 4. The CDR3 DNA reads TGTGCCAGCAGCGTAGAGCTAGCGGGAGTGGAGCAGTTCTTC. Translating gives CASSVELAGVEQFF.

This clonotype has a count of ten or more. The CDR3 DNA follows: TGTGCCAGCAGCTTAGACGGGGCAAGCAATCAGCCCCAGCATTTT. This encodes CASSLDGASNQPQHF. V and J are TRBV7-6 and TRBJ1-5, with D tentatively TRBD1 (5 bases). CDR1 is SGHVS, CDR2 FNYEAQ, per germline. The ends were cut back, 1 base at V and 1 base at J, with 8 bases in the middle. There are 15 residues in the CDR3.

This clonotype was counted a single time. This chain links TRBV15 with TRBJ2-5, with D tentatively TRBD2 (6 bases). Germline CDR1 and CDR2: LNHNV and YYDKDF (reference sequence). V was trimmed by 0 bases and J by 1 base, leaving 9 bases between them. CDR3 length equals 15 residues. CDR3: CATSRDQRAQETQYF. The CDR3 bases are TGTGCCACCAGCAGAGATCAGCGGGCCCAAGAGACCCAGTACTTC. Drawing the rest from reference TRBV15 and TRBJ2-5, the complete variable domain is DAMVIQNPRYQVTQFGKPVTLSCSQTLNHNVMYWYQQKSSQAPKLLFHYYDKDFNNEADTPDNFQSRRPNTSFCFLDIRSPGLGDTAMYLCATSRDQRAQETQYFGPGTRLLVL.

Notes on this clonotype: A much bigger clone sits one base away, suggesting this may be a read error. J is TRBJ2-7 and V is TRBV30; TRBD1 aligns across 8 bases. This CDR3 spans 14 amino acids. CDR1 GTSNPN and CDR2 SVGIG come from the germline V gene (reference sequence). The CDR3 sequence: CAWSDAGGYYGQYF. CDR3 sequence (DNA): TGTGCCTGGAGTGATGCAGGGGGCTATTACGGGCAGTACTTC.